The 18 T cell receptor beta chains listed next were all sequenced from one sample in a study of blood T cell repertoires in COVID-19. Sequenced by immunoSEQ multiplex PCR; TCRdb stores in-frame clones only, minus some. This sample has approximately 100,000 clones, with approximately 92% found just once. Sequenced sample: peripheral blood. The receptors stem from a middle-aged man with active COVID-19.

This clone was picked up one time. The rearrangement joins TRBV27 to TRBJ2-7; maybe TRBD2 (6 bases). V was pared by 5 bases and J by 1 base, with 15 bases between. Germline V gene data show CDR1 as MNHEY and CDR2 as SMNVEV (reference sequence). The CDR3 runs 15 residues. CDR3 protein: CASSKEWGVSYEQYF. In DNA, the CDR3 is TGTGCCAGCAGTAAGGAGTGGGGGGTGTCCTACGAGCAGTACTTC.

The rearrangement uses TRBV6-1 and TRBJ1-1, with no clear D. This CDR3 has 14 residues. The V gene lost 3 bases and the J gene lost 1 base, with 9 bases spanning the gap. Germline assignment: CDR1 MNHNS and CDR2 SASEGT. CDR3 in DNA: TGTGCCAGCAGTGATCCAGGTCGGAACACTGAAGCTTTCTTT. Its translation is CASSDPGRNTEAFF.

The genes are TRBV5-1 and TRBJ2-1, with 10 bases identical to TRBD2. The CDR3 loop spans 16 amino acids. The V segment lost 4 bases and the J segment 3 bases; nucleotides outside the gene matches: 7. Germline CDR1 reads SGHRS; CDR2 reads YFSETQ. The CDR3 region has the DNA TGCGCCAGCAGCCCGCCGGGACTAGCGATCTACAATGAGCAGTTCTTC. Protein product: CASSPPGLAIYNEQFF.

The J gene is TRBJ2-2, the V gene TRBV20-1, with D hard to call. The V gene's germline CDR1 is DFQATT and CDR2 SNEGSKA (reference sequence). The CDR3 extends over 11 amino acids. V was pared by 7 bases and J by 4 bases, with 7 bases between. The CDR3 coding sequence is TGCAGTGGACTCTCCACCGGGGAGCTGTTTTTT. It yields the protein CSGLSTGELFF.

In nucleotides, the CDR3 is TGTGCCAGCAGTTTATTCGGCAGGGTGGGTCCGGGCACTGAAGCTTTCTTT. Translating gives CASSLFGRVGPGTEAFF. V gene TRBV28 combines with J gene TRBJ1-1, with D perhaps matching TRBD1 (5 bases). Per the germline V gene, CDR1 is MDHEN and CDR2 is SYDVKM. The germline V and J ends were trimmed by 1 base and 4 bases, with 19 bases remaining between them. The CDR3 has 17 amino acids.

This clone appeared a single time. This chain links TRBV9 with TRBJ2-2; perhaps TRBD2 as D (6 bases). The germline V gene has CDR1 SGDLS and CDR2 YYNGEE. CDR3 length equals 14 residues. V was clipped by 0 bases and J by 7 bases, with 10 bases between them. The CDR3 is CASSVAGGVGELFF. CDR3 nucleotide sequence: TGTGCCAGCAGCGTAGCTGGAGGGGTCGGGGAGCTGTTTTTT. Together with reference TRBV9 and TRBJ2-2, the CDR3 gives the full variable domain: DSGVTQTPKHLITATGQRVTLRCSPRSGDLSVYWYQQSLDQGLQFLIQYYNGEERAKGNILERFSAQQFPDLHSELNLSSLELGDSALYFCASSVAGGVGELFFGEGSRLTVL.

CDR3 DNA sequence: TGTGCCAGCAGAAGACAGGACCGGTACAATGAGCAGTTCTTC. It codes for CASRRQDRYNEQFF. This chain links TRBV27 with TRBJ2-1, with D possibly being TRBD1 (6 bases). Trimming removed 6 bases from V and 4 bases from J, with 13 bases in between. The CDR3 consists of 14 residues. Germline V lookup: CDR1 MNHEY, CDR2 SMNVEV (reference sequence).

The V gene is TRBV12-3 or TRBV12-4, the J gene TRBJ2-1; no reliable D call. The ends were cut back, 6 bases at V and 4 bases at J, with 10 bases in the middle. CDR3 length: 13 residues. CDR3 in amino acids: CASSQQSYNEQFF. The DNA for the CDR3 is TGTGCCAGCAGCCAACAGTCTTACAATGAGCAGTTCTTC.

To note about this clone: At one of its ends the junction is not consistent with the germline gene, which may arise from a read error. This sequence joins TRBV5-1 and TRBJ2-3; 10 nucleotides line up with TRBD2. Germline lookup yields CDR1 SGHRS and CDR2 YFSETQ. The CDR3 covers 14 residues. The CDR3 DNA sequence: TGCGCCAGCAGTTTGGAGCGGGAGGGGAGTACGCAGTATTTT. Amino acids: CASSLEREGSTQYF.

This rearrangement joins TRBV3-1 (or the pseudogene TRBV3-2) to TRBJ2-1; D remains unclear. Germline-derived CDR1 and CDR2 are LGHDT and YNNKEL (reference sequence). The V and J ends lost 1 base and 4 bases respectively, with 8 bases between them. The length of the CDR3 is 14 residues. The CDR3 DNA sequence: TGTGCCAGCAGCCAAGTGGGCACGTACAATGAGCAGTTCTTC. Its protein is CASSQVGTYNEQFF.

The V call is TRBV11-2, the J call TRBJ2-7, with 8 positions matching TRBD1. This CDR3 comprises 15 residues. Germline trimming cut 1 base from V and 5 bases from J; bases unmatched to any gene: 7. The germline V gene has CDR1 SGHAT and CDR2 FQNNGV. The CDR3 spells CASSLGQGAVDEQYF. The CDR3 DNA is TGTGCCAGCAGCTTAGGTCAGGGGGCTGTGGACGAGCAGTACTTC. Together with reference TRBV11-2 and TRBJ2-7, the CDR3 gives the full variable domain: EAGVAQSPRYKIIEKRQSVAFWCNPISGHATLYWYQQILGQGPKLLIQFQNNGVVDDSQLPKDRFSAERLKGVDSTLKIQPAKLEDSAVYLCASSLGQGAVDEQYFGPGTRLTVT.

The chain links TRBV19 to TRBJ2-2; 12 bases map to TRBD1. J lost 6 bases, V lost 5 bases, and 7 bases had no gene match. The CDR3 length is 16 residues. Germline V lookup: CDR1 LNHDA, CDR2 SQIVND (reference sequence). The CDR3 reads CASSSGTGGAAGELFF. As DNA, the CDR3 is TGTGCCAGTAGTTCAGGGACAGGGGGCGCGGCCGGGGAGCTGTTTTTT.

The CDR3 reads CASSSYRGSLGTEAFF. CDR3 DNA sequence: TGTGCCAGCAGCAGTTACAGGGGATCTTTGGGGACTGAAGCTTTCTTT. This rearrangement joins TRBV7-8 to TRBJ1-1; TRBD1 matches 7 bases. CDR1 is SGHVS and CDR2 is FQNEAQ in the germline V gene. This CDR3 contains 16 residues. V dropped 5 bases and J dropped 5; count of bases not matched to a gene: 14.

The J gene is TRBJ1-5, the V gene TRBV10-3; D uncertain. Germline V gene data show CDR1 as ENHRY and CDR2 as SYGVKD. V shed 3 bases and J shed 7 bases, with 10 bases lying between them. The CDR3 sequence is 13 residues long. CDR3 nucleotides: TGTGCCATCAGTGATTTAGGAGGCCAGCCCCAGCATTTT. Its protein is CAISDLGGQPQHF.

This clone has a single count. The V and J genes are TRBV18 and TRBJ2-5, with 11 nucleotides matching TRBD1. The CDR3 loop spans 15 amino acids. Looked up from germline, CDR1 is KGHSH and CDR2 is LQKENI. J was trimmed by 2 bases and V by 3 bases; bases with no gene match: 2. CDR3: CASSPRDRGQETQYF. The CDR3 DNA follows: TGTGCCAGCTCACCTCGGGACAGGGGGCAAGAGACCCAGTACTTC.

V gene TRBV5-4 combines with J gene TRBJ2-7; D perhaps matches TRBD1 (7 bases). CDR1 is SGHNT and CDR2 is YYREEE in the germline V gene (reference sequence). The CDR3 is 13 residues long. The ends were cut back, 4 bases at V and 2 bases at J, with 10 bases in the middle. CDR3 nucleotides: TGTGCCAGCAGCGCGGGACAGCCCTACGAGCAGTACTTC. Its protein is CASSAGQPYEQYF.

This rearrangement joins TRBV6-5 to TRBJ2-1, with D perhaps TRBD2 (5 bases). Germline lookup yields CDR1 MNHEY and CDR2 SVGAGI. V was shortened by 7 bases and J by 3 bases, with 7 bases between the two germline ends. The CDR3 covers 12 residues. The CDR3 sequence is CASTRDYNEQFF. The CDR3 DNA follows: TGTGCCAGCACCCGGGACTACAATGAGCAGTTCTTC.

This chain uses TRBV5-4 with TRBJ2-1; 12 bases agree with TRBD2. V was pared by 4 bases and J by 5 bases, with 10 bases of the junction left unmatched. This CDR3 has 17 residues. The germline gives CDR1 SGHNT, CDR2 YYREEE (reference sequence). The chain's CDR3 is CASSPPPLAGGNNEQFF. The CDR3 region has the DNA TGTGCCAGCAGCCCCCCTCCCCTAGCGGGGGGGAACAATGAGCAGTTCTTC.